The 26 T cell receptor beta chains below were found in one sample sequenced in a study of vaccination effects on CD4 cells after COVID-19. TCRdb's copy holds only in-frame clones and misses some; the assay was immunoSEQ multiplex PCR. The table lists about 61,000 clones, approximately 80% of them singletons. Before sequencing, viral peptide pools were used by the ViraFEST assay to expand antigen-specific CD4+ T cells. Isolating CD4+ T cells followed about 10 days of culture. Antigens for these TCRs are unknown. Sequencing used CD4+ T cells from PBMCs cultured with HCoV-229E spike peptides, obtained before COVID-19 vaccination. These receptors were collected from a human donor who received a COVID-19 vaccine.

This clone was seen just once. The genes are TRBV28 and TRBJ2-7; 9 bases map to TRBD1. Unmatched junction bases numbered 7, after V lost 4 bases and J lost 3 bases. The CDR3 runs 15 residues. Germline values: CDR1 MDHEN, CDR2 SYDVKM. CDR3 sequence: CASSSPGTGIYEQYV. CDR3 in DNA: TGTGCCAGCAGTTCACCCGGGACAGGGATCTACGAGCAGTACGTC.

The rearrangement uses TRBV7-9 and TRBJ1-1, with D possibly being TRBD1 (5 bases). Germline V gene data show CDR1 as SEHNR and CDR2 as FQNEAQ (reference sequence). The CDR3 runs 15 residues. Trimming took off 5 bases at V and 10 bases at J, with 23 bases between the two ends. CDR3 nucleotides: TGTGCCAGCAGCCGCTCTTCTGGACAAACGGAGCGAGCTTTCTTT. Its translation: CASSRSSGQTERAFF.

V and J are TRBV6-5 and TRBJ2-5, with D hard to call. The CDR3 spans 13 residues. The ends were cut back, 7 bases at V and 0 bases at J, with 9 bases in the middle. Per the germline V gene, CDR1 is MNHEY and CDR2 is SVGAGI. The CDR3 region is CASTRTYQETQYF. The CDR3 DNA sequence: TGTGCCAGCACGAGGACGTACCAAGAGACCCAGTACTTC.

This chain uses TRBV27 with TRBJ1-5; unclear D gene. The CDR3 spans 15 residues. The ends were cut back, 5 bases at V and 0 bases at J, with 11 bases in the middle. CDR1 MNHEY and CDR2 SMNVEV come from the germline V gene (reference sequence). The CDR3 is CASSLSGVSNQPQHF. The DNA of the CDR3 is TGTGCCAGCAGTCTCTCCGGGGTTAGCAATCAGCCCCAGCATTTT.

The rearrangement uses TRBV19 and TRBJ1-5; tentative D call: TRBD1 (6 bases). The V end was cut by 4 bases, the J end by 0 bases, with 13 bases between. The CDR3 runs 16 residues. The germline V gene has CDR1 LNHDA and CDR2 SQIVND (reference sequence). The CDR3 DNA sequence: TGTGCCAGTAGTAAAGTTCAGGGGTATAGCAATCAGCCCCAGCATTTT. Translating gives CASSKVQGYSNQPQHF.

The table lists this clone with a few counts. The chain uses TRBV27 and TRBJ1-3; D remains ambiguous. CDR1 is MNHEY, CDR2 SMNVEV, per germline (reference sequence). V lost 2 bases and J lost 0, with 8 bases in between. The CDR3 runs 15 residues. The CDR3 protein is CASSLTSRSGNTIYF. Here the CDR3 DNA reads TGTGCCAGCAGTTTAACTTCTCGCTCTGGAAACACCATATATTTT.

The chain links TRBV2 to TRBJ1-2; unclear D gene. Trimming stripped 7 bases from V and 4 bases from J, with 7 bases between. This CDR3 is built from 11 residues. CDR1 SNHLY and CDR2 FYNNEI come from the germline V gene. DNA for the CDR3: TGTGCCAGCACGATCACCTATGGCTACACCTTC. Its translation is CASTITYGYTF.

This clone occurred a few times. V gene TRBV2 combines with J gene TRBJ1-2; D perhaps matches TRBD1 (5 bases). Looked up from germline, CDR1 is SNHLY and CDR2 is FYNNEI. V lost 7 bases and J lost 8, with 20 bases in between. The CDR3 spans 14 residues. The CDR3 DNA sequence: TGTGCCAGCACCCCGACGAATCAGGGAGGCGGCTACACCTTC. It codes for CASTPTNQGGGYTF.

The chain combines TRBV6-6 with TRBJ1-6; tentative D call: TRBD1 (6 bases). From germline, CDR1 is MNHNY and CDR2 SVGAGI (reference sequence). This CDR3 region has 17 residues. The V end was cut by 6 bases, the J end by 6 bases, with 21 bases between. CDR3 loop: CASSRSRTVGRNSPLHF. CDR3 DNA: TGTGCCAGCAGCCGATCCCGGACAGTCGGCCGTAATTCACCCCTCCACTTT.

This chain joins TRBV6-5 and TRBJ1-1, with D perhaps matching TRBD1 (6 bases). V lost 6 bases, J lost 1 base, and 12 bases lay in between. The CDR3 has 14 amino acids. Germline V lookup: CDR1 MNHEY, CDR2 SVGAGI. This CDR3 reads CASSPTGRNTEAFF. In nucleotides, the CDR3 is TGTGCCAGCAGCCCCACAGGGAGGAACACTGAAGCTTTCTTT.

This clone showed up just a few times. The rearrangement links TRBV3-1 (or the pseudogene TRBV3-2) to TRBJ1-3; D call uncertain. The germline gives CDR1 LGHDT, CDR2 YNNKEL (reference sequence). There are 14 residues in the CDR3. Trimming pared 4 bases from V and 2 bases from J, leaving 9 bases between. The CDR3 DNA is TGTGCCAGCAGCCCCCTGGACGCTGGAAACACCATATATTTT. Its translation is CASSPLDAGNTIYF.

The V gene is TRBV30, the J gene TRBJ1-5; the D gene is possibly TRBD1 (5 bases). Germline CDR1 and CDR2: GTSNPN and SVGIG (reference sequence). This CDR3 has 13 residues. Trimming cost V 4 bases and J 4 bases, with 11 bases left between them. CDR3 nucleotide sequence: TGTGCCTGGACTGGGGGAACTAATCAGCCCCAGCATTTT. Residues: CAWTGGTNQPQHF.

The chain combines TRBV6-1 with TRBJ2-5; TRBD2 agrees at 9 bases. Germline CDR1 MNHNS, CDR2 SASEGT. This CDR3 has 15 residues. Trimming took 3 bases from V and 4 from J; bases not matched to a gene: 6. The DNA of the CDR3 is TGTGCCAGCAGTGAGGGACTAGCATATTCAGAGACCCAGTACTTC. Its protein is CASSEGLAYSETQYF.

The V and J genes are TRBV6-5 and TRBJ2-2; D may be TRBD1 (6 bases). CDR1 is MNHEY, CDR2 SVGAGI, per germline. The CDR3 extends over 15 amino acids. V lost 2 bases and J lost 4, with 11 bases in between. The CDR3 here is CASSYLQGFTGELFF. For the CDR3, the DNA is TGTGCCAGCAGTTACCTTCAGGGGTTCACCGGGGAGCTGTTTTTT.

This chain uses TRBV3-1 (or the pseudogene TRBV3-2) with TRBJ2-7; 8 nucleotides line up with TRBD1. The germline V gene has CDR1 LGHDT and CDR2 YNNKEL (reference sequence). V lost 0 bases, J lost 4 bases, and 14 bases stayed unmatched. This CDR3 is built from 18 residues. The CDR3 nucleotides read TGTGCCAGCAGCCAAGACGTCCGGTTGACAGGGGAAAGGTACGAGCAGTACGTC. It encodes CASSQDVRLTGERYEQYV.

In this sample, this clone turned up once. V is TRBV7-2 and J is TRBJ1-1; D perhaps matches TRBD1 (6 bases). The CDR3 length is 13 residues. V was trimmed by 6 bases and J by 1 base, leaving 9 bases between them. Germline assignment: CDR1 SGHTA and CDR2 FQGNSA. DNA of the CDR3: TGTGCCAGCAGGGGGGGACAGAACACTGAAGCTTTCTTT. Amino acid sequence: CASRGGQNTEAFF.

Regarding this clone: A read error may account for a junction end that differs from germline. The rearrangement uses TRBV19 and TRBJ1-3; TRBD1 might be the D (6 bases). Per the germline V gene, CDR1 is LNHDA and CDR2 is SQIVND (reference sequence). CDR3 length equals 15 residues. The CDR3 nucleotides are TGTGCCAGCAGTAAGGGGGGGAGCCCTGGAAACACCATATATTTT. Its protein product is CASSKGGSPGNTIYF.

As to this clone: The same CDR3 arises from other DNA sequences in this sample as well. This chain connects TRBV5-4 to TRBJ1-1; D perhaps matches TRBD1 (5 bases). The CDR3 contains 13 residues. Between the trimmed V and J ends, which lost 4 bases and 1 base, there was a span of 8 bases. From germline, CDR1 is SGHNT and CDR2 YYREEE (reference sequence). The CDR3 loop reads CASSLDRNTEAFF. For the CDR3, the DNA is TGTGCCAGCAGCCTTGACAGGAACACTGAAGCTTTCTTT.

The gene calls are TRBV3-1 (or the pseudogene TRBV3-2) and TRBJ2-7, with D possibly TRBD1 on 6 matching bases. CDR1 and CDR2 (germline): LGHDT, YNNKEL (reference sequence). The CDR3 consists of 11 residues. The CDR3 DNA follows: TGTGTCAGCAGCCAAGGGGGATTACAGTACGTC. Protein product: CVSSQGGLQYV.

The J gene is TRBJ2-1, the V gene TRBV9, with a possible D match to TRBD1 (5 bases). This CDR3 has 16 amino acids. V was clipped by 0 bases and J by 1 base, with 11 bases between them. Per the germline V gene, CDR1 is SGDLS and CDR2 is YYNGEE. Here the CDR3 reads CASSVAVGVSYNEQFF. For the CDR3, the DNA is TGTGCCAGCAGCGTAGCTGTAGGGGTTTCCTACAATGAGCAGTTCTTC.

The V and J genes are TRBV7-2 and TRBJ1-2; D remains unclear. Germline-derived CDR1 and CDR2 are SGHTA and FQGNSA. V gave up 3 bases and J gave up 7 bases, with 9 bases separating them. The length of the CDR3 is 12 residues. The CDR3 coding sequence is TGTGCCAGCAGCTTCGGGGTCGGTGGCTACACCTTC. Its protein product is CASSFGVGGYTF.

This clone came up once. The V call is TRBV20-1, the J call TRBJ1-2, with D perhaps TRBD1 (5 bases). With 5 bases removed from V and 3 bases from J, the gap between germline ends came to 7 bases. Germline CDR1 reads DFQATT; CDR2 reads SNEGSKA (reference sequence). CDR3 length: 11 amino acids. CDR3: CSAQTDYGYTF. In nucleotides, the CDR3 is TGCAGTGCTCAGACAGACTATGGCTACACCTTC.

This sequence joins TRBV2 and TRBJ1-2; a weak D match, TRBD1 (5 bases). V lost 8 bases to trimming and J lost 5 bases, with 12 bases between them. Germline values: CDR1 SNHLY, CDR2 FYNNEI. This CDR3 has 12 amino acids. CDR3 nucleotides: TGTGCCAGCGTTCGGGGCGGGTATGGCTACACCTTC. Protein product: CASVRGGYGYTF. The full variable domain, in which reference TRBV2 and TRBJ1-2 provide the parts outside the CDR3, is EPEVTQTPSHQVTQMGQEVILRCVPISNHLYFYWYRQILGQKVEFLVSFYNNEISEKSEIFDDQFSVERPDGSNFTLKIRSTKLEDSAMYFCASVRGGYGYTFGSGTRLTVV.

This chain uses TRBV19 with TRBJ1-6; 10 bases map to TRBD1. This CDR3 comprises 16 residues. Germline V lookup: CDR1 LNHDA, CDR2 SQIVND (reference sequence). V was clipped by 8 bases and J by 10 bases; unmatched bases: 14. CDR3 loop: CASLDRDRGLRSPLHF. For the CDR3, the DNA is TGTGCCAGTCTCGACCGGGACAGGGGCTTGAGGTCACCCCTCCACTTT. Complete variable domain (other parts from reference TRBV19 and TRBJ1-6): DGGITQSPKYLFRKEGQNVTLSCEQNLNHDAMYWYRQDPGQGLRLIYYSQIVNDFQKGDIAEGYSVSREKKESFPLTVTSAQKNPTAFYLCASLDRDRGLRSPLHFGNGTRLTVT.

The J gene is TRBJ2-7, the V gene TRBV14, with 10 bases fitting TRBD1. Germline loops: CDR1 SGHDN, CDR2 FVKESK. V was clipped by 5 bases and J by 3 bases; unmatched bases: 10. The CDR3 sequence is 16 residues long. CDR3 bases: TGTGCCAGCAGCTATTCGGGACAGGGGTTCAACTACGAGCAGTACGTC. It encodes CASSYSGQGFNYEQYV.

Written as DNA, the CDR3 is TGTGCCTGGAGCCCGGGACACCAATCCTACAATGAGCAGTTCTTC. This gives the protein CAWSPGHQSYNEQFF. This sequence joins TRBV30 and TRBJ2-1, with D possibly being TRBD1 (6 bases). Looked up from germline, CDR1 is GTSNPN and CDR2 is SVGIG (reference sequence). Trimming left V 3 bases short and J 1 base short, with 13 bases between. The CDR3 has 15 amino acids.